This T cell receptor beta chain was recovered during a study of T cell changes during pregnancy in multiple sclerosis. Using immunoSEQ multiplex PCR, the repertoire was profiled, and TCRdb retains in-frame clones only, with some absent. The table has about 73,000 clones, around 90% seen once. Germline CDR1 is MNHNY and CDR2 is SVGAGI (reference sequence). Trimming removed 8 bases at V and 6 bases at J, with 22 bases between. CDR3 length equals 15 residues. The source material was peripheral blood, sampled after pregnancy. This receptor was taken from a female donor in good health, enrolled as a control in a pregnancy study. The chain recombines TRBV6-6 with TRBJ1-2; tentative D call: TRBD1 (5 bases). Written as DNA, the CDR3 is TGTGCCAGCGGGCAGGAGATAGGAGGGGTAGATGGCTACACCTTC. The encoded protein is CASGQEIGGVDGYTF.